One sample yielded the 7 T cell receptor beta chains listed below, sequenced in a study of blood T cell repertoires in COVID-19. The table came from immunoSEQ multiplex PCR; TCRdb's copy has only in-frame clones and leaves some out. The sample lists 200,000 to 300,000 clones; approximately 90% were seen once. The specimen sequenced was PBMCs or T cells enriched from blood (not recorded which). These TCRs come from a man aged 35 to 55 who had recovered from COVID-19.

CDR3 region: CASSKGGTEAFF. The CDR3 DNA follows: TGTGCCAGCAGTAAAGGCGGCACTGAAGCTTTCTTT. V usage is TRBV2 and J usage is TRBJ1-1; no clear D. This CDR3 is built from 12 residues. Trimming shortened V by 5 bases and J by 4 bases, and 8 bases separated the two germline ends. Germline V gene sequence: CDR1 SNHLY, CDR2 FYNNEI.

The V gene is TRBV6-5, the J gene TRBJ2-7; 15 bases line up with TRBD2. Germline-derived CDR1 and CDR2 are MNHEY and SVGAGI. The CDR3 runs 14 residues. V shed 3 bases, J shed 9 bases, and the junction held 3 bases outside the gene matches. CDR3 DNA sequence: TGTGCCAGCAGTTATGGGACTAGCGGGAGGTTGCAGTACTTC. This translates into CASSYGTSGRLQYF.

The CDR3 DNA follows: TGTGCCAGTAGTCCCAGGGGGAATACGCAGTATTTT. It yields the protein CASSPRGNTQYF. The genes are TRBV19 and TRBJ2-3, with 7 bases matching TRBD1. The CDR3 runs 12 residues. Germline-derived CDR1 and CDR2 are LNHDA and SQIVND (reference sequence). The V segment lost 5 bases and the J segment 7 bases; nucleotides outside the gene matches: 3.

The rearrangement uses TRBV7-3 and TRBJ2-3, with unresolved D. With 5 bases removed from V and 6 bases from J, the gap between germline ends came to 12 bases. Germline CDR1 reads SGHTA; CDR2 reads FQGTGA. The CDR3 length is 13 residues. DNA of the CDR3: TGTGCCAGCAGCCCCCGGAGTCGGGATACGCAGTATTTT. Protein sequence: CASSPRSRDTQYF.

The chain has TRBV6-5 and TRBJ1-3; D is unclear. Germline-derived CDR1 and CDR2 are MNHEY and SVGAGI. CDR3 length: 16 residues. The V end lost 0 bases, the J end lost 0 bases, and 9 bases lay between the germline ends. The CDR3 is CASSYSGGDSGNTIYF. CDR3 bases: TGTGCCAGCAGTTACTCGGGCGGGGACTCTGGAAACACCATATATTTT.

The chain has TRBV28 and TRBJ2-7; a possible D gene is TRBD2 (5 bases). Germline lookup yields CDR1 MDHEN and CDR2 SYDVKM. V was shortened by 7 bases and J by 3 bases, with 10 bases between the two germline ends. The CDR3 extends over 12 amino acids. The CDR3 DNA reads TGTGCCAGCACCTCCGGGATCTACGAGCAGTACTTC. As protein: CASTSGIYEQYF.

The chain combines TRBV28 with TRBJ1-4; 11 bases fit TRBD1. Trimming at V came to 0 bases and at J to 4 bases, leaving 4 bases not matched to a gene. Germline V CDR1 and CDR2: MDHEN, SYDVKM. This CDR3 comprises 17 residues. In DNA, the CDR3 is TGTGCCAGCAGTTTATGGGACAGGGGGCCCGATAATGAAAAACTGTTTTTT. Encoded protein: CASSLWDRGPDNEKLFF.